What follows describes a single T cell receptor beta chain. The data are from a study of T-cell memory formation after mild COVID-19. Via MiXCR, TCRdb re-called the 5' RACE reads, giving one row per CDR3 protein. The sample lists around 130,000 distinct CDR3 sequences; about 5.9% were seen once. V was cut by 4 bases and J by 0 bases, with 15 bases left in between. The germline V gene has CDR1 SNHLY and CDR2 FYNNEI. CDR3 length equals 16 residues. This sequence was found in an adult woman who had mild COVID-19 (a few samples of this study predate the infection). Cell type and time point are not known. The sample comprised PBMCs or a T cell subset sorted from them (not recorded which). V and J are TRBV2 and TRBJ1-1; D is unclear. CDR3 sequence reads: CASSVPLRRMNTEAFF. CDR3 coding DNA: TGTGCCAGCAGTGTACCTTTGCGACGGATGAACACTGAAGCTTTCTTT.